This TCR beta chain was captured in a study of blood T cell repertoires in COVID-19. Study details: Acute and convalescent COVID-19 samples came from the United States, Italy and Spain. From T cells, B-cell-depleted T cells, or PBMCs came the material, which was cDNA or gDNA.

Per germline, CDR1 SGHRS and CDR2 YFSETQ. There are 14 residues in the CDR3. Trimming left V 3 bases short and J 8 bases short, with 18 bases between. Per the original methods: Nucleated cell counts were estimated from reference gene primer amplification. TCRdb keeps only in-frame clones here, not all; method: immunoSEQ multiplex PCR. D and trimming come from the DNA, and the V and J calls and clone size come from that table. The table lists about 94,000 clones, 80% of them singletons, with roughly 20% in the top ten. This sequence was found in a human donor in a cohort sampled during active COVID-19. Material: peripheral blood. The chain is built from TRBV5-1 and TRBJ2-7; D possibly corresponds to TRBD2 (5 bases). CDR3 bases: TGCGCCAGCAGCTCACCCCCCGGGAACGGTCAGCAGTACTTC. Amino acids: CASSSPPGNGQQYF.